Included here is one T cell receptor beta chain sequence, with context. This sample is drawn from a study of cytomegalovirus exposure and HLA in healthy donors. The protocol was immunoSEQ multiplex PCR, while the TCRdb copy is restricted to in-frame clones and leaves out a portion. The table records around 250,000 clones, 90% of them present only once. The J segment lost 3 bases and the V segment lost 6 bases, leaving 6 bases of the junction unmatched. Germline V lookup: CDR1 MDHEN, CDR2 SYDVKM. The CDR3 has 15 residues. The chain combines TRBV28 with TRBJ1-2; 11 bases map to TRBD1. The material sequenced was PBMCs. The TCR originated in a woman under 40 in good health and CMV-seronegative. Here the CDR3 reads CASRSGQGGYYGYTF. DNA for the CDR3: TGTGCCAGCAGGTCGGGACAGGGGGGATACTATGGCTACACCTTC.